A single sample is the source of the 31 T cell receptor beta chains below, sequenced in a study of early T cells in non-severe SARS-CoV-2 infection. In TCRdb, the 5' RACE reads were re-called with MiXCR into one record per CDR3 protein. The sample shows about 110,000 distinct CDR3 sequences, around 10% of them seen only once. The sample taken for sequencing was whole blood. Receptors originate from an adult who was a healthcare worker with PCR-confirmed SARS-CoV-2 infection or an uninfected control (not recorded which).

This clonotype appeared a few times. J is TRBJ2-7 and V is TRBV7-8; 11 positions agree with TRBD2. Trimming removed 3 bases from V and 3 bases from J; junction bases left unmatched: 7. This CDR3 has 16 residues. Germline loops: CDR1 SGHVS, CDR2 FQNEAQ. CDR3 bases: TGTGCCAGCAGCTTCTCCAGGCTAGCGGGGGGCTACGAGCAGTACTTC. The encoded protein is CASSFSRLAGGYEQYF. The entire variable domain, with the rest obtained from reference TRBV7-8 and TRBJ2-7, is as follows: GAGVSQSPRYKVAKRGQDVALRCDPISGHVSLFWYQQALGQGPEFLTYFQNEAQLDKSGLPSDRFFAERPEGSVSTLKIQRTQQEDSAVYLCASSFSRLAGGYEQYFGPGTRLTVT.

Many counts were recorded for this clonotype. The genes are TRBV12-3 or TRBV12-4 and TRBJ2-1; no clear D gene. CDR3 length: 12 residues. V lost 3 bases and J lost 3, with 3 bases in between. The CDR3 region has the DNA TGTGCCAGCAGTTTCTACTACAATGAGCAGTTCTTC. Its translation is CASSFYYNEQFF.

The rearrangement uses TRBV6-1 and TRBJ1-1, with TRBD1 matching over 7 bases. Per germline, CDR1 MNHNS and CDR2 SASEGT. Trimming removed 6 bases from V and 3 bases from J; junction bases left unmatched: 13. The CDR3 sequence is 16 residues long. The CDR3 nucleotides read TGTGCCAGCAGGACGACCGCAGGGGGGGCCGACACTGAAGCTTTCTTT. Protein product: CASRTTAGGADTEAFF.

This clonotype was seen repeatedly, ten times or more. V and J are TRBV20-1 and TRBJ1-1; 8 nucleotides agree with TRBD1. This CDR3 is 15 amino acids long. Germline trimming cut 6 bases from V and 0 bases from J; bases unmatched to any gene: 9. Germline lookup yields CDR1 DFQATT and CDR2 SNEGSKA (reference sequence). The CDR3 sequence is CSAPDRATMNTEAFF. In DNA form, the CDR3 reads TGCAGTGCCCCGGACAGGGCTACGATGAACACTGAAGCTTTCTTT.

The V and J genes are TRBV19 and TRBJ2-5; the D call may be TRBD1 or TRBD2 (5 bases each). Germline V CDR1 and CDR2: LNHDA, SQIVND (reference sequence). This CDR3 contains 16 residues. Trimming removed 7 bases from V and 5 bases from J, with 23 bases in between. The CDR3 spells CASTHRGGFRRETQYF. In DNA form, the CDR3 reads TGTGCCAGTACCCACCGGGGCGGCTTCAGACGGGAGACCCAGTACTTC.

The V and J genes are TRBV29-1 and TRBJ2-5; 10 bases are shared with TRBD2. V lost 6 bases, J lost 5 bases, and 6 bases stayed unmatched. There are 13 residues in the CDR3. Germline V CDR1 and CDR2: SQVTM, ANQGSEA. CDR3 sequence reads: CSVSGRAVETQYF. The DNA for the CDR3 is TGCAGCGTCAGCGGGAGGGCCGTGGAGACCCAGTACTTC.

This clonotype was counted ten times or more. The chain combines TRBV20-1 with TRBJ1-2; D remains unclear. Trimming stripped 6 bases from V and 2 bases from J, with 13 bases between. Germline V gene lookup returns CDR1 DFQATT and CDR2 SNEGSKA (reference sequence). The CDR3 is made up of 13 amino acids. CDR3 DNA sequence: TGCAGTGCCCCGAGCCTGGGGAACTATGGCTACACCTTC. Translation: CSAPSLGNYGYTF.

In this sample, this clonotype turned up many times. V gene TRBV20-1 combines with J gene TRBJ2-7; 8 bases fit TRBD2. J gave up 4 bases and V 4 bases, and 6 bases lay outside the gene matches. Germline V gene lookup returns CDR1 DFQATT and CDR2 SNEGSKA (reference sequence). This CDR3 is built from 13 residues. CDR3 protein: CSAKPRGGYEQYF. The CDR3 DNA reads TGCAGTGCTAAACCCCGCGGGGGGTACGAGCAGTACTTC.

This clonotype was counted at least ten times. The chain is built from TRBV18 and TRBJ2-3; D tentatively fits TRBD1 or TRBD2 (5 bases each). The V gene lost 3 bases and the J gene lost 0 bases, with 13 bases spanning the gap. This CDR3 spans 16 amino acids. The germline gives CDR1 KGHSH, CDR2 LQKENI. The CDR3 region has the DNA TGTGCCAGCTCACCCGGGACGGCTACTAGCACAGATACGCAGTATTTT. It codes for CASSPGTATSTDTQYF.

This clonotype was counted ten times or more. The chain joins TRBV12-3 or TRBV12-4 to TRBJ2-3, with 7 bases identical to TRBD2. The V segment lost 2 bases and the J segment 8 bases; nucleotides outside the gene matches: 13. CDR3 length: 16 residues. The CDR3 spells CASSLRGTPGTTTQYF. The CDR3 nucleotides read TGTGCCAGCAGTTTACGAGGTACGCCCGGGACTACTACGCAGTATTTT.

This clonotype was detected a few times. This sequence joins TRBV5-1 and TRBJ2-3; 12 bases line up with TRBD1. Germline V CDR1 and CDR2: SGHRS, YFSETQ. V was clipped by 2 bases and J by 2 bases; unmatched bases: 3. The CDR3 runs to 16 residues. The CDR3 reads CASSLTGQGATDTQYF. CDR3 DNA: TGCGCCAGCAGCTTAACGGGACAGGGGGCCACAGATACGCAGTATTTT.

This clonotype has a count of ten or more. V is TRBV12-3 or TRBV12-4 and J is TRBJ2-3; tentative D call: TRBD2 (5 bases). The CDR3 totals 14 residues. Trimming shortened V by 6 bases and J by 6 bases, and 16 bases separated the two germline ends. CDR3 sequence: CASSLSLPGDTQYF. DNA for the CDR3: TGTGCCAGCAGCTTAAGTCTGCCGGGGGATACGCAGTATTTT.

This clonotype was seen only a few times. V usage is TRBV29-1 and J usage is TRBJ2-5, with 13 nucleotides matching TRBD2. The CDR3 is 16 amino acids. V dropped 0 bases and J dropped 5; count of bases not matched to a gene: 6. The germline V gene has CDR1 SQVTM and CDR2 ANQGSEA. CDR3 residues: CSVEELGLAGVETQYF. DNA of the CDR3: TGCAGCGTTGAAGAGCTAGGACTAGCGGGAGTGGAGACCCAGTACTTC.

This clonotype was observed a handful of times. This chain connects TRBV28 to TRBJ1-1; D not certain. CDR3 length equals 13 residues. The ends were cut back, 6 bases at V and 0 bases at J, with 8 bases in the middle. Per germline, CDR1 MDHEN and CDR2 SYDVKM. CDR3: CASRITLNTEAFF. For the CDR3, the DNA is TGTGCCAGCAGAATAACATTGAACACTGAAGCTTTCTTT. Complete variable domain (other parts from reference TRBV28 and TRBJ1-1): DVKVTQSSRYLVKRTGEKVFLECVQDMDHENMFWYRQDPGLGLRLIYFSYDVKMKEKGDIPEGYSVSREKKERFSLILESASTNQTSMYLCASRITLNTEAFFGQGTRLTVV.

The rearrangement uses TRBV2 and TRBJ2-1; D unresolved. Germline V CDR1 and CDR2: SNHLY, FYNNEI. The CDR3 has 14 amino acids. V was cut by 6 bases and J by 3 bases, with 12 bases left in between. In DNA, the CDR3 is TGTGCCAGCAGGTCCTCCTGGAGCTACAATGAGCAGTTCTTC. Protein: CASRSSWSYNEQFF.

This clonotype was found a few times. The gene calls are TRBV3-1 and TRBJ1-3; the D is unclear. The CDR3 extends over 17 amino acids. Germline V gives CDR1 LGHDT, CDR2 YNNKEL (reference sequence). Trimming removed 1 base from V and 2 bases from J, with 15 bases in between. The CDR3 loop is CASSQVIFGSAGNTIYF. In DNA, the CDR3 is TGTGCCAGCAGCCAAGTGATATTCGGGTCTGCTGGAAACACCATATATTTT.

This clonotype appeared a few times. This chain connects TRBV24-1 to TRBJ2-7; D is perhaps TRBD1 (5 bases). Per germline, CDR1 KGHDR and CDR2 SFDVKD. CDR3 length: 16 amino acids. Trimming stripped 3 bases from V and 4 bases from J, with 18 bases between. The CDR3 spells CATSDPPQGCHYEQYF. The CDR3 DNA reads as TGTGCCACCAGTGATCCCCCCCAGGGATGCCATTACGAGCAGTACTTC.

This clonotype came up many times. CDR3 DNA: TGTGCCAGCTCACCGACAGGGAGCTCCTACAATGAGCAGTTCTTC. Encoded protein: CASSPTGSSYNEQFF. The genes are TRBV18 and TRBJ2-1; 7 bases map to TRBD1. There are 15 residues in the CDR3. Looked up from germline, CDR1 is KGHSH and CDR2 is LQKENI. V lost 3 bases, J lost 0 bases, and 2 bases stayed unmatched.

This rearrangement joins TRBV6-2 or TRBV6-3 to TRBJ2-2; D possibly corresponds to TRBD2 (6 bases). V was shortened by 4 bases and J by 0 bases, with 12 bases between the two germline ends. Germline CDR1 reads MNHEY; CDR2 reads SVGEGT. This CDR3 contains 16 residues. The CDR3 bases are TGTGCCAGCAGTTTCGCCGGGACTTCGAACACCGGGGAGCTGTTTTTT. This gives the protein CASSFAGTSNTGELFF.

In its sample, this clonotype was seen many times. The V gene is TRBV19, the J gene TRBJ2-3; D perhaps matches TRBD2 (6 bases). The CDR3 sequence is 14 residues long. Trimming stripped 3 bases from V and 9 bases from J, with 16 bases between. Germline V CDR1 and CDR2: LNHDA, SQIVND (reference sequence). CDR3 sequence reads: CASSITGREETQYF. The CDR3 DNA reads TGTGCCAGTAGTATCACTGGAAGGGAGGAAACGCAGTATTTT.

V is TRBV28 and J is TRBJ1-2; D remains unclear. CDR3 size: 10 residues. Germline V gives CDR1 MDHEN, CDR2 SYDVKM. The ends were cut back, 6 bases at V and 8 bases at J, with 7 bases in the middle. CDR3 amino acids: CASSSLGYTF. The DNA for the CDR3 is TGTGCCAGCAGCTCCCTGGGCTACACCTTC.

This clonotype was counted a few times. The V gene is TRBV10-3, the J gene TRBJ1-5; D uncertain. This CDR3 has 13 amino acids. CDR1 is ENHRY and CDR2 is SYGVKD in the germline V gene. Trimming pared 2 bases from V and 3 bases from J, leaving 5 bases between. CDR3 coding DNA: TGTGCCATCAGTGAGATGAACAATCAGCCCCAGCATTTT. It codes for CAISEMNNQPQHF.

The V and J genes are TRBV3-1 and TRBJ2-7; D not certain. The CDR3 runs to 16 residues. The V gene's germline CDR1 is LGHDT and CDR2 YNNKEL (reference sequence). Trimming stripped 6 bases from V and 3 bases from J, with 21 bases between. The CDR3 here is CASSLKPSAPRYEQYF. CDR3 DNA: TGTGCCAGCAGTCTGAAACCCTCGGCCCCCCGCTACGAGCAGTACTTC.

This clonotype has more than one count but fewer than ten. V gene TRBV12-3 or TRBV12-4 combines with J gene TRBJ1-2; D gene unclear. The V gene lost 6 bases and the J gene lost 8 bases, with 16 bases spanning the gap. The CDR3 length is 13 residues. CDR3 coding DNA: TGTGCCAGCAGCCCCGCGGCGGGTGGAGGCTACACCTTC. Encoded protein: CASSPAAGGGYTF.

In nucleotides, the CDR3 is TGTGCCAGCCGTGGGAACGGGGGTGGGGCCAACGTCCTGACTTTC. Translating it yields CASRGNGGGANVLTF. V and J are TRBV3-1 and TRBJ2-6; D is perhaps TRBD2 (6 bases). Trimming stripped 8 bases from V and 3 bases from J, with 14 bases between. This CDR3 has 15 amino acids. Germline V CDR1 and CDR2: LGHDT, YNNKEL (reference sequence).

This clonotype was recorded at least ten times. The chain recombines TRBV5-1 with TRBJ2-2; 8 nucleotides agree with TRBD1. J gave up 4 bases and V 2 bases, and 7 bases lay outside the gene matches. Per germline, CDR1 SGHRS and CDR2 YFSETQ. The CDR3 is 16 amino acids. CDR3 DNA sequence: TGCGCCAGCAGCTTTCCAGGGGGCCGGGGCACCGGGGAGCTGTTTTTT. It specifies CASSFPGGRGTGELFF.

As concerns this clonotype: The junction shows a germline mismatch at one end, possibly a read error. This rearrangement joins TRBV2 to TRBJ2-1; no reliable D call. The germline gives CDR1 SNHLY, CDR2 FYNNEI. The CDR3 consists of 14 residues. The CDR3 DNA reads as TGTGCCAGCAGTACGACCCGGGCCTACAGTGAGCAGTTCTTC. The encoded protein is CASSTTRAYSEQFF.

This clonotype was seen at least ten times. This chain connects TRBV18 to TRBJ1-2; D is unresolved. Germline V CDR1 and CDR2: KGHSH, LQKENI. The CDR3 sequence is 13 residues long. Trimming pared 2 bases from V and 3 bases from J, leaving 7 bases between. The chain's CDR3 is CASSPSRDYGYTF. CDR3 DNA: TGTGCCAGCTCACCAAGTCGAGACTATGGCTACACCTTC.

This clonotype was seen a few times. The rearrangement joins TRBV7-3 to TRBJ1-3; D might be TRBD1 (5 bases). In germline, CDR1 is SGHTA, CDR2 FQGTGA. CDR3 length equals 14 residues. The ends were cut back, 5 bases at V and 0 bases at J, with 8 bases in the middle. CDR3 protein: CASSPTDSGNTIYF. CDR3 DNA sequence: TGTGCCAGCAGCCCGACAGACTCTGGAAACACCATATATTTT.

This clonotype was found a few times. The chain combines TRBV11-3 with TRBJ2-1, with 7 bases that match TRBD2. The CDR3 totals 14 residues. Germline V gene sequence: CDR1 SGHNT, CDR2 YENEEA. Trimming cost V 5 bases and J 2 bases; bases outside gene matches: 3. CDR3 in amino acids: CASSARGAYNEQFF. The CDR3 DNA reads as TGTGCCAGCAGCGCACGGGGGGCCTACAATGAGCAGTTCTTC.

The table lists this clonotype with many counts. The chain has TRBV12-3 or TRBV12-4 and TRBJ1-2; 8 bases are a match to TRBD1. V lost 1 base and J lost 5; bases outside the gene matches: 12. CDR3 length: 17 amino acids. The CDR3 reads CASSLDDTDRAEYGYTF. The CDR3 DNA reads as TGTGCCAGCAGTTTAGACGACACGGACAGGGCGGAGTATGGCTACACCTTC.